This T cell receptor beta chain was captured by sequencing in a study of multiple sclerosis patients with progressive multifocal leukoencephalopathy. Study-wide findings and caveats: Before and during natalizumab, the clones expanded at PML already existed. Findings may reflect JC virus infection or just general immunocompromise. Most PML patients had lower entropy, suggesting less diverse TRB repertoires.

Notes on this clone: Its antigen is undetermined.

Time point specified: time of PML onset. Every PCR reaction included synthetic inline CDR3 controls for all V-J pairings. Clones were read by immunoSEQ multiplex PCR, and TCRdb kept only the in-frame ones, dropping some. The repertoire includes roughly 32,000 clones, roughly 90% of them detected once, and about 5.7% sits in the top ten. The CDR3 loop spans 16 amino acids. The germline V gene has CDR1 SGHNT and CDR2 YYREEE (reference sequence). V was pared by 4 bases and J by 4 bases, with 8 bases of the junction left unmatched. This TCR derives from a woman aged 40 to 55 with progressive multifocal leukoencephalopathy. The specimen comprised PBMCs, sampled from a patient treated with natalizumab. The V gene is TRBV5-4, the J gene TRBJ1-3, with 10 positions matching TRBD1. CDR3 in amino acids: CASSGDRDRGGNTIYF. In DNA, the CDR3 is TGTGCCAGCAGCGGGGACCGGGACAGGGGAGGAAACACCATATATTTT. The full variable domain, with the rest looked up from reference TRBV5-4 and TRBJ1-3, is ETGVTQSPTHLIKTRGQQVTLRCSSQSGHNTVSWYQQALGQGPQFIFQYYREEENGRGNFPPRFSGLQFPNYSSELNVNALELDDSALYLCASSGDRDRGGNTIYFGEGSWLTVV.